Listed below are T cell receptor beta chains from one sample, sequenced in a study of cytomegalovirus exposure and HLA in healthy donors. Produced via immunoSEQ multiplex PCR; TCRdb's table is partial and in-frame only. The sample records around 61,000 clones, around nine tenths being singletons. Sequencing input: PBMCs. Source of these receptors: a young man in good health and CMV-seronegative. Each CDR3 is given with its conserved first and last residue. Each record gives: D gene, J gene, clone size, V gene, CDR3 protein, CDR3 DNA. A D gene is named only where the DNA matches it firmly. Only some rows state a clone size, as once, few, many or a class for expanded clones.

>TRBD1|TRBJ2-1|.|TRBV9
CASSYRGLINEQFF
TGTGCCAGCAGCTACAGGGGGTTGATTAATGAGCAGTTCTTC
>.|TRBJ2-1|.|TRBV9
CASSSSAANEQFF
TGTGCCAGCAGCTCCTCCGCGGCCAACGAGCAGTTCTTC
>TRBD2|TRBJ2-1|.|TRBV7-9
CASQLAGGPNEQFF
TGTGCCTCCCAACTAGCGGGAGGGCCGAATGAGCAGTTCTTC
>.|TRBJ1-4|.|TRBV18
CASSLTGEKLFF
TGTGCCAGCTCATTAACCGGGGAAAAACTGTTTTTT
>.|TRBJ1-5|.|TRBV6-6
CASSYESNQPQHF
TGTGCCAGCAGTTACGAGAGCAATCAGCCCCAGCATTTT
>.|TRBJ1-1|few|TRBV6-5
CASSFGQSTEAFF
TGTGCCAGCAGTTTCGGACAGTCCACTGAAGCTTTCTTT
>TRBD1|TRBJ1-1|.|TRBV4-3
CASSHHDRGNEAFF
TGCGCCAGCAGCCACCACGACAGGGGGAATGAAGCTTTCTTT
>TRBD2|TRBJ2-1|.|TRBV7-9
CASSLPGLVINEQFF
TGTGCCAGCAGCTTACCGGGACTAGTTATTAATGAGCAGTTCTTC
>TRBD2|TRBJ2-1|.|TRBV7-8
CASSLISGPRGRGYEQFF
TGTGCCAGCAGCTTAATCTCCGGACCCCGCGGGAGAGGCTATGAGCAGTTCTTC
>.|TRBJ2-7|.|TRBV28
CASSLSDEQYF
TGTGCCAGCAGTTTATCCGACGAGCAGTACTTC
>.|TRBJ2-1|.|TRBV5-1
CASSLQGWGEQFF
TGCGCCAGCAGCTTGCAGGGGTGGGGTGAGCAGTTCTTC
>TRBD1|TRBJ1-1|.|TRBV28
CASSYRQGTLNTEAFF
TGTGCCAGCAGCTACCGACAGGGAACGCTGAACACTGAAGCTTTCTTT
>TRBD2|TRBJ2-3|.|TRBV4-3
CASSQDPSGRYAKTDTQYF
TGCGCCAGCAGCCAAGATCCTAGCGGGAGGTATGCCAAAACAGATACGCAGTATTTT
>TRBD1|TRBJ2-2|.|TRBV4-3
CASSQAGRQGGTGELFF
TGCGCCAGCAGCCAAGCAGGGCGACAGGGGGGCACCGGGGAGCTGTTTTTT
>.|TRBJ2-5|.|TRBV29-1
CSAHGTFLGVTQYF
TGCAGCGCCCACGGGACATTTCTCGGGGTAACCCAGTACTTC
>.|TRBJ2-4|.|TRBV9
CASNNWGDSGNIQYF
TGTGCCAGCAATAACTGGGGGGACTCGGGAAACATTCAGTACTTC
>TRBD2|TRBJ2-1|.|TRBV7-6
CASSSHPGLADNEQFF
TGTGCCAGCAGCTCCCACCCGGGACTAGCAGACAATGAGCAGTTCTTC
>TRBD1|TRBJ1-4|.|TRBV28
CASSLTGGVEKLFF
TGTGCCAGCAGTTTAACAGGGGGGGTTGAAAAACTGTTTTTT
>.|TRBJ2-2|.|TRBV7-3
CASSSGHDLTTGELFF
TGTGCCAGCAGCTCAGGACATGACCTAACGACCGGGGAGCTGTTTTTT
>TRBD1|TRBJ2-1|.|TRBV7-6
CASSLVVGQRYNEQFF
TGTGCCAGCAGCTTAGTAGTGGGACAGCGTTACAATGAGCAGTTCTTC
>TRBD2|TRBJ2-7|once|TRBV29-1
CSVALVAGVQYF
TGCAGCGTCGCCCTGGTAGCGGGAGTGCAGTACTTC
>TRBD1|TRBJ2-5|.|TRBV9
CASSVGRGLGETQYF
TGTGCCAGCAGCGTCGGCAGGGGGCTGGGGGAGACCCAGTACTTC
>TRBD2|TRBJ2-7|.|TRBV6-6
CASSPSGETYEQYF
TGTGCCAGCAGTCCTAGCGGGGAAACCTACGAGCAGTACTTC
>.|TRBJ2-7|.|TRBV5-4
CASSFTGGSYEQYF
TGTGCCAGCAGCTTTACAGGTGGCTCCTACGAGCAGTACTTC
>TRBD1|TRBJ2-7|medium-sized|TRBV25-1
CASSEGTGEAYEQYF
TGTGCCAGCAGTGAAGGGACAGGGGAGGCCTACGAGCAGTACTTC
>.|TRBJ1-2|few|TRBV5-6
CASSSPGRVFGYTF
TGTGCCAGCAGCTCGCCAGGGAGGGTTTTTGGCTACACCTTC
>.|TRBJ2-2|.|TRBV6-5
CASSYASGELFF
TGTGCCAGCAGTTACGCGTCCGGGGAGCTGTTTTTT
>.|TRBJ2-1|.|TRBV11-2
CASSLDPGLNYNEQFF
TGTGCCAGCAGCTTAGATCCCGGACTAAACTACAATGAGCAGTTCTTC
>.|TRBJ1-2|.|TRBV4-3
CASSPRGFDGYTF
TGCGCCAGCAGCCCCCGAGGATTTGATGGCTACACCTTC